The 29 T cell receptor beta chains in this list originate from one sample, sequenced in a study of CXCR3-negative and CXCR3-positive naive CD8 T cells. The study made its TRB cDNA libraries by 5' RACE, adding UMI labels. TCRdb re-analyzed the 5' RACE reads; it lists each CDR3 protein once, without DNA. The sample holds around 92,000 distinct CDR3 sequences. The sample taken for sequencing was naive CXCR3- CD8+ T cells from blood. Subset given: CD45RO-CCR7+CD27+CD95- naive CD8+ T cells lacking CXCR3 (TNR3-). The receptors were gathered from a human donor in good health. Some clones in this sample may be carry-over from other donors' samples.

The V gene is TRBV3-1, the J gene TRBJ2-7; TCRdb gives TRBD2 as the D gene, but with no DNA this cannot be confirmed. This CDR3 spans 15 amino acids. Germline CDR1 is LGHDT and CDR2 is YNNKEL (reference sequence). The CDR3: CASSSSGSRTYEQYF.

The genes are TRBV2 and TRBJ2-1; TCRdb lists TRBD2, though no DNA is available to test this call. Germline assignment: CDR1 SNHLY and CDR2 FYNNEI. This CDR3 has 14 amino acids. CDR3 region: CASSGASGKDEQFF.

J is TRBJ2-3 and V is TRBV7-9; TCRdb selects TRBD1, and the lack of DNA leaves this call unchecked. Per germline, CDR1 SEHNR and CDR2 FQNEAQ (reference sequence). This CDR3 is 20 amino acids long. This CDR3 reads CASSSLWDREVTGVTDTQYF.

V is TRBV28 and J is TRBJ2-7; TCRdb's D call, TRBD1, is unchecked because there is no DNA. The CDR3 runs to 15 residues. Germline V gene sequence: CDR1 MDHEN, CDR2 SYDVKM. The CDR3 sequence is CASTKRRDSSYEQYF.

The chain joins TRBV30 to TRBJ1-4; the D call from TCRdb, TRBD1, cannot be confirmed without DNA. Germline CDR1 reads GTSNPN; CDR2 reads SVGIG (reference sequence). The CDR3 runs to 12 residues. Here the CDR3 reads CAWGDANEKLFF.

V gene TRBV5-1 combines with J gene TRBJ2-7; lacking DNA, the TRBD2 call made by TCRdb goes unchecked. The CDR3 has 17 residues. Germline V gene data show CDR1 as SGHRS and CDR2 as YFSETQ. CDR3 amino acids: CASSFGLAGVSGYEQYF. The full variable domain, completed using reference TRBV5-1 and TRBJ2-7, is KAGVTQTPRYLIKTRGQQVTLSCSPISGHRSVSWYQQTPGQGLQFLFEYFSETQRNKGNFPGRFSGRQFSNSRSEMNVSTLELGDSALYLCASSFGLAGVSGYEQYFGPGTRLTVT.

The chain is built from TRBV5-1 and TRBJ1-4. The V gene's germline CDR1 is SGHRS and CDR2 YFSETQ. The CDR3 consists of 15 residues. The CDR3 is CASSYVSATNEKLFF.

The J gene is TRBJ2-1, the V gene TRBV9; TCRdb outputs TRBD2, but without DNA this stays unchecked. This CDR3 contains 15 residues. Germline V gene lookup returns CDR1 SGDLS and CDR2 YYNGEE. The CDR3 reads CASSPSGVSYNEQFF. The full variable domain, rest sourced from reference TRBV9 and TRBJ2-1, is DSGVTQTPKHLITATGQRVTLRCSPRSGDLSVYWYQQSLDQGLQFLIQYYNGEERAKGNILERFSAQQFPDLHSELNLSSLELGDSALYFCASSPSGVSYNEQFFGPGTRLTVL.

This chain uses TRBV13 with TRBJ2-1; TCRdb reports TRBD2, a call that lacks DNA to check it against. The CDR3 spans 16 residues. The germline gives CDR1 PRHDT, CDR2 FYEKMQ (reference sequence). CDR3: CASSLQLAGSYNDQFF.

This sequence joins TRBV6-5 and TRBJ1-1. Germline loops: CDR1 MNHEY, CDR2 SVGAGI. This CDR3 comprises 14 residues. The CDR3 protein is CASSYMRENTEAFF.

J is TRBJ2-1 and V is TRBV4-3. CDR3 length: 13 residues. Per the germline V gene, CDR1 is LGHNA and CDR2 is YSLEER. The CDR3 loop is CASSRQTKNEQFF.

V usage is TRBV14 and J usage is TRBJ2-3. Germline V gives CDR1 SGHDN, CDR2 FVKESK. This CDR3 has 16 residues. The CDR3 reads CASSKRVITSTDTQYF.

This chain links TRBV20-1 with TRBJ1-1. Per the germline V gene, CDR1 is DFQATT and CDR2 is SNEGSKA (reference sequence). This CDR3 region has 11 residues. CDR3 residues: CSARLGTEAFF.

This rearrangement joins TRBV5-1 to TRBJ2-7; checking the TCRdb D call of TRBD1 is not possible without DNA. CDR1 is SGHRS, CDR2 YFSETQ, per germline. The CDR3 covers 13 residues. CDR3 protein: CASSAGQAYEQYF.

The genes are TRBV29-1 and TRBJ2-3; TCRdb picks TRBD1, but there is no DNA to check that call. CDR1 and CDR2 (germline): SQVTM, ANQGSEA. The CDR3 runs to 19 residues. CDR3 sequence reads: CSLGLLTGGSQFGPDTQYF.

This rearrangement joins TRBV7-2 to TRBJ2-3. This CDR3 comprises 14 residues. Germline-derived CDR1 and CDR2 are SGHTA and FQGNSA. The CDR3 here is CASSLVMGSDTQYF.

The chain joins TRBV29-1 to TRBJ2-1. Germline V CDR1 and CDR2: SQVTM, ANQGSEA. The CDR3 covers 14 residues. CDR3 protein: CSVIPGGSYNEQFF.

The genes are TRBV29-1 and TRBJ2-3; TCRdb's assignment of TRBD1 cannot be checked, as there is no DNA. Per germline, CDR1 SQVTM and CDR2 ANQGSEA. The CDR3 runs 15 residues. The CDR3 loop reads CSGADRGYSTDTQYF.

The CDR3 here is CSVEATSYNEQFF. V is TRBV29-1 and J is TRBJ2-1. Germline CDR1 is SQVTM and CDR2 is ANQGSEA. There are 13 residues in the CDR3.

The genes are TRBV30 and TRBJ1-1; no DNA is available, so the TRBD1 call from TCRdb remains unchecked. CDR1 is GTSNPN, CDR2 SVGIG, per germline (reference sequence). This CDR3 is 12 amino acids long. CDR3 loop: CAMGQGGTEAFF. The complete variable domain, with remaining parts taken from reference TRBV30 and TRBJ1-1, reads SQTIHQWPATLVQPVGSPLSLECTVEGTSNPNLYWYRQAAGRGLQLLFYSVGIGQISSEVPQNLSASRPQDRQFILSSKKLLLSDSGFYLCAMGQGGTEAFFGQGTRLTVV.

CDR3 protein: CSVMAPLAGEVDTQYF. The rearrangement joins TRBV29-1 to TRBJ2-3; TCRdb's D call, TRBD2, is unchecked because there is no DNA. This CDR3 is 16 amino acids long. The germline V gene has CDR1 SQVTM and CDR2 ANQGSEA.

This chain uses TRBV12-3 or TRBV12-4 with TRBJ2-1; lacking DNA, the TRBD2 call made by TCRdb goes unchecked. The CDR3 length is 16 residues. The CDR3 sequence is CASSYPFSGRYNEQFF.

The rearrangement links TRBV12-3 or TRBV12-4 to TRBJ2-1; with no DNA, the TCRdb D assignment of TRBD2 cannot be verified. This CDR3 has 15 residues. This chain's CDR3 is CASRLTSGRYNEQFF.

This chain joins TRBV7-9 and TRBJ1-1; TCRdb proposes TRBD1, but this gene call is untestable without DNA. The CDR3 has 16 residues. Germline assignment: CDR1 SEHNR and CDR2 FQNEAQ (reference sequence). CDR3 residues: CASSPTTGGGGTEAFF.

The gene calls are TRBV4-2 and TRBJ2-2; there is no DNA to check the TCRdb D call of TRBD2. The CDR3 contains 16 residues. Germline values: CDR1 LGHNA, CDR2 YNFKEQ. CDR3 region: CASSQLLAGGTGELFF.

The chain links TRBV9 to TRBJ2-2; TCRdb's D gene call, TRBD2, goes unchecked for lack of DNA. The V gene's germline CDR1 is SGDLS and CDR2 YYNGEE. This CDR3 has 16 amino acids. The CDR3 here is CASSPYQTSSTGELFF.

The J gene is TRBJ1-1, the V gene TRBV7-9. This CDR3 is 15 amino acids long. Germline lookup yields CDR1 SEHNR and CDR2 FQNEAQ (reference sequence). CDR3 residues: CASSPLMAKITEAFF.

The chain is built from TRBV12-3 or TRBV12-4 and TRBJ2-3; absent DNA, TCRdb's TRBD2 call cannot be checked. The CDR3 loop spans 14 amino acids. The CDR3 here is CASSFLREGDTQYF.

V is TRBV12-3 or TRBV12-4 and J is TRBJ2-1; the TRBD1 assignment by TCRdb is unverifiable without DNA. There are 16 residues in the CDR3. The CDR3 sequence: CASSPGSGVVYNKQFF.